Each of the 27 T cell receptor beta chains below was sequenced from the same sample in a study of blood T cell repertoires in COVID-19. The data were produced by immunoSEQ multiplex PCR, yet TCRdb's version contains in-frame clones alone and is incomplete. The top ten hold approximately 13% of the sample, which has approximately 280,000 clones, over 75% seen once. Sequenced sample: peripheral blood. The receptor set was obtained from a woman aged 60-75 years with acute or convalescent COVID-19.

V gene TRBV7-9 combines with J gene TRBJ2-2, with 7 nucleotides matching TRBD2. CDR1 and CDR2 from the germline V gene are SEHNR and FQNEAQ (reference sequence). CDR3 size: 15 residues. The V segment lost 6 bases and the J segment 1 base; nucleotides outside the gene matches: 5. The CDR3 coding sequence is TGTGCCAGCAGAAGAGCGGGGTTGAACACCGGGGAGCTGTTTTTT. It specifies CASRRAGLNTGELFF.

This chain joins TRBV27 and TRBJ2-7; D is unresolved. Trimming shortened V by 1 base and J by 4 bases, and 8 bases separated the two germline ends. The length of the CDR3 is 13 residues. Germline lookup yields CDR1 MNHEY and CDR2 SMNVEV (reference sequence). Here the CDR3 DNA reads TGTGCCAGCAGTTTATTTCGAGGTTACGAGCAGTACTTC. Translation gives CASSLFRGYEQYF.

This chain connects TRBV29-1 to TRBJ1-1; 10 bases match TRBD1. The CDR3 has 13 residues. Germline V lookup: CDR1 SQVTM, CDR2 ANQGSEA. J was trimmed by 6 bases and V by 6 bases; bases with no gene match: 7. This CDR3 reads CSVGTGAIAEAFF. CDR3 bases: TGCAGCGTCGGGACAGGGGCTATCGCTGAAGCTTTCTTT.

DNA for the CDR3: TGTGCCAGCGGCAGGGGGATTAGAGAAAAACTGTTTTTT. Translating it yields CASGRGIREKLFF. The chain joins TRBV27 to TRBJ1-4, with 7 bases identical to TRBD1. The CDR3 is 13 residues long. CDR1 and CDR2 from the germline V gene are MNHEY and SMNVEV (reference sequence). Trimming removed 8 bases from V and 8 bases from J; junction bases left unmatched: 8.

DNA of the CDR3: TGTGCCAGTAGTCCCCAATCTCAGCCCCAGCATTTT. It is translated as CASSPQSQPQHF. This chain joins TRBV19 and TRBJ1-5; D call uncertain. CDR3 length: 12 amino acids. Germline V gene sequence: CDR1 LNHDA, CDR2 SQIVND (reference sequence). V was shortened by 5 bases and J by 6 bases, with 8 bases between the two germline ends.

The V call is TRBV2, the J call TRBJ1-2, with 9 nucleotides matching TRBD1. CDR3 length equals 14 residues. Germline V gene sequence: CDR1 SNHLY, CDR2 FYNNEI. V dropped 5 bases and J dropped 2; count of bases not matched to a gene: 3. The CDR3 sequence: CASSSGQGNYGYTF. As DNA, the CDR3 is TGTGCCAGCAGTTCGGGACAGGGAAACTATGGCTACACCTTC.

The chain recombines TRBV4-3 with TRBJ1-6, with D possibly matching TRBD1 (5 bases). The CDR3 contains 16 residues. Germline V gene sequence: CDR1 LGHNA, CDR2 YSLEER. V lost 0 bases and J lost 7, with 13 bases in between. The CDR3 coding sequence is TGCGCCAGCAGCCAAGATCAAGGGGCATGGAATTCACCCCTCCACTTT. Residues: CASSQDQGAWNSPLHF.

The chain employs TRBV12-3 or TRBV12-4 and TRBJ1-2; possibly TRBD1 for D (6 bases). The CDR3 totals 13 residues. V was clipped by 7 bases and J by 3 bases, with 12 bases between them. The CDR3 spells CASKESGDYGYTF. Written as DNA, the CDR3 is TGTGCCAGCAAGGAATCAGGGGACTATGGCTACACCTTC.

The V call is TRBV7-9, the J call TRBJ2-5; TRBD1 agrees at 7 bases. This CDR3 comprises 13 residues. Trimming at V came to 2 bases and at J to 4 bases, leaving 1 base not matched to a gene. Per the germline V gene, CDR1 is SEHNR and CDR2 is FQNEAQ (reference sequence). CDR3 in amino acids: CASSLNRGETQYF. In DNA form, the CDR3 reads TGTGCCAGCAGCTTAAACAGGGGAGAGACCCAGTACTTC.

The rearrangement joins TRBV29-1 to TRBJ1-6; no clear D gene. The V end lost 0 bases, the J end lost 9 bases, and 9 bases lay between the germline ends. The germline V gene encodes CDR1 SQVTM and CDR2 ANQGSEA. The CDR3 extends over 13 amino acids. CDR3 sequence (DNA): TGCAGCGTTGAAGAGAAACGGGGTTCACCCCTCCACTTT. It yields the protein CSVEEKRGSPLHF.

V and J are TRBV7-8 and TRBJ2-3; 9 positions match TRBD2. Losses at the gene ends were 1 base for V and 2 bases for J; bases not matched to a gene: 4. CDR3 length: 16 residues. Germline CDR1 reads SGHVS; CDR2 reads FQNEAQ. CDR3 DNA: TGTGCCAGCAGCTTAGGCGGGAGGGGTGACACAGATACGCAGTATTTT. As protein: CASSLGGRGDTDTQYF.

V is TRBV4-1 and J is TRBJ2-2; D is possibly TRBD2 (5 bases). Germline CDR1 is MGHRA and CDR2 is YSYEKL. Trimming stripped 2 bases from V and 9 bases from J, with 10 bases between. The CDR3 is 13 amino acids. CDR3 coding DNA: TGCGCCAGCAGCCAAACCGGGAAGCGGGAGCTGTTTTTT. This gives the protein CASSQTGKRELFF.

The genes are TRBV21-1 and TRBJ2-1; the listed D gene, TRBD1, was not tested against the DNA. TRBV21-1 corresponds to a pseudogene. CDR3 size: 16 residues. The CDR3 DNA is TGTGCCAGCAGCAAAGTCGAGGGGGACTCCTACAATGAGCAGTTCTTC. Translation gives CASSKVEGDSYNEQFF.

The gene calls are TRBV13 and TRBJ2-2; tentatively, D is TRBD1 (5 bases). The V end lost 0 bases, the J end lost 6 bases, and 11 bases lay between the germline ends. Germline lookup yields CDR1 PRHDT and CDR2 FYEKMQ (reference sequence). The CDR3 extends over 15 amino acids. The CDR3 region is CASSLGRVIPGELFF. CDR3 sequence (DNA): TGTGCCAGCAGCTTAGGCAGGGTGATCCCCGGGGAGCTGTTTTTT.

The chain joins TRBV14 to TRBJ2-7; TRBD2 matches at 13 bases. Germline assignment: CDR1 SGHDN and CDR2 FVKESK. The CDR3 covers 19 residues. The ends lost 1 base at V and 0 bases at J; junction bases unmatched: 9. The CDR3 spells CASSQGGLAGSIFSYEQYF. CDR3 DNA sequence: TGTGCCAGCAGCCAAGGGGGACTAGCGGGATCCATCTTCTCCTACGAGCAGTACTTC.

This clone turned up a few times. The rearrangement uses TRBV6-2 or TRBV6-3 and TRBJ1-5; TRBD1 matches 7 bases. Germline CDR1 MNHEY, CDR2 SVGEGT. V lost 4 bases to trimming and J lost 2 bases; unmatched junction nucleotides: 5. This CDR3 spans 15 amino acids. CDR3 region: CASSSGGVGNQPQHF. DNA for the CDR3: TGTGCCAGCAGTTCAGGGGGTGTGGGCAATCAGCCCCAGCATTTT.

This chain connects TRBV4-3 to TRBJ1-6; 9 bases fit TRBD1. J was trimmed by 6 bases and V by 0 bases; bases with no gene match: 6. Germline V gene data show CDR1 as LGHNA and CDR2 as YSLEER. The CDR3 contains 17 residues. CDR3 sequence (DNA): TGCGCCAGCAGCCAAGATGTATGGGGACAGGGTAATTCACCCCTCCACTTT. It encodes CASSQDVWGQGNSPLHF.

This clone was observed a single time. This chain links TRBV7-2 with TRBJ2-1, with D perhaps TRBD1 (5 bases). CDR3 size: 12 residues. Trimming removed 1 base from V and 13 bases from J, with 11 bases in between. Germline V gives CDR1 SGHTA, CDR2 FQGNSA. The CDR3 loop reads CASSLGQGYQFF. CDR3 in DNA: TGTGCCAGCAGCTTAGGGCAGGGTTATCAGTTCTTC. The whole variable domain, filled in from reference TRBV7-2 and TRBJ2-1, reads GAGVSQSPSNKVTEKGKDVELRCDPISGHTALYWYRQSLGQGLEFLIYFQGNSAPDKSGLPSDRFSAERTGGSVSTLTIQRTQQEDSAVYLCASSLGQGYQFFGPGTRLTVL.

J is TRBJ2-2 and V is TRBV24-1; D may be TRBD1 (6 bases). The germline gives CDR1 KGHDR, CDR2 SFDVKD. The CDR3 spans 12 residues. Trimming pared 9 bases from V and 5 bases from J, leaving 9 bases between. CDR3 bases: TGTGCCACCGGAACAGGGACCGGGGAGCTGTTTTTT. Its protein is CATGTGTGELFF.

The chain has TRBV7-8 and TRBJ1-5, with a weak D call TRBD1 (5 bases). Germline V gene lookup returns CDR1 SGHVS and CDR2 FQNEAQ. This CDR3 has 17 amino acids. V was shortened by 5 bases and J by 0 bases, with 17 bases between the two germline ends. In nucleotides, the CDR3 is TGTGCCAGCAGCCCTATCGGGGGGGGGAGTAGCAATCAGCCCCAGCATTTT. Translating it yields CASSPIGGGSSNQPQHF.

The gene calls are TRBV13 and TRBJ1-4; weak D call: TRBD1 (6 bases). Trimming pared 3 bases from V and 4 bases from J, leaving 12 bases between. The germline gives CDR1 PRHDT, CDR2 FYEKMQ (reference sequence). This CDR3 has 15 residues. DNA for the CDR3: TGTGCCAGCAGCTTCGCCGGGACACTTAATGAAAAACTGTTTTTT. Amino acids: CASSFAGTLNEKLFF.

This clone has just a few counts. V usage is TRBV25-1 and J usage is TRBJ2-1; 13 positions match TRBD2. V dropped 5 bases and J dropped 8; count of bases not matched to a gene: 6. Germline loops: CDR1 MGHDK, CDR2 SYGVNS. This CDR3 is 15 amino acids long. CDR3 residues: CASSSGLAGVDEQFF. The CDR3 DNA follows: TGTGCCAGCAGTAGCGGACTAGCGGGAGTGGATGAGCAGTTCTTC.

The chain uses TRBV11-2 and TRBJ2-2; a weak D match, TRBD2 (6 bases). Germline V gene data show CDR1 as SGHAT and CDR2 as FQNNGV. The ends were cut back, 5 bases at V and 1 base at J, with 14 bases in the middle. CDR3 length: 16 amino acids. The CDR3 spells CASSRFVGGNTGELFF. The CDR3 DNA reads TGTGCCAGCAGCCGTTTCGTGGGAGGGAACACCGGGGAGCTGTTTTTT.

V is TRBV5-1 and J is TRBJ2-5; no clear D. The V end was cut by 2 bases, the J end by 0 bases, with 8 bases between. Germline V gives CDR1 SGHRS, CDR2 YFSETQ. The CDR3 consists of 14 residues. The CDR3 loop reads CASSFEHYQETQYF. As DNA, the CDR3 is TGCGCCAGCAGCTTCGAACATTACCAAGAGACCCAGTACTTC.

This clone has only one observation. V is TRBV28 and J is TRBJ2-1; 8 bases are a match to TRBD1. The CDR3 is made up of 16 amino acids. CDR1 is MDHEN, CDR2 SYDVKM, per germline. The V and J ends lost 3 bases and 5 bases, in that order; junction bases with no gene match: 9. CDR3 residues: CASSFLMSDRDNEQFF. The CDR3 DNA is TGTGCCAGCAGTTTCTTAATGTCGGACAGGGACAATGAGCAGTTCTTC.

This chain joins TRBV11-1 and TRBJ1-5; perhaps TRBD1 as D (5 bases). V lost 6 bases to trimming and J lost 3 bases, with 9 bases between them. The CDR3 consists of 13 residues. Germline V gene sequence: CDR1 SGHAT, CDR2 FQDESV (reference sequence). CDR3 in amino acids: CASSQGPNQPQHF. The CDR3 coding sequence is TGTGCCAGCAGTCAGGGCCCCAATCAGCCCCAGCATTTT.

This clone was counted once. The CDR3 region is CASSSKLFF. Here the CDR3 DNA reads TGTGCCAGCAGTTCGAAACTGTTTTTT. The chain has TRBV6-6 and TRBJ1-4; D gene unclear. Germline V CDR1 and CDR2: MNHNY, SVGAGI (reference sequence). The CDR3 totals 9 residues. V was shortened by 4 bases and J by 11 bases, with 2 bases between the two germline ends.